The 3 T cell receptor beta chains listed next were all sequenced from one sample in a study of regulatory T cells in long-lasting Graves disease (dated by TCRdb to the early 2020s). The library was made by multiplex PCR. The reads were generated on an Illumina HiSeq 4000. To build TCR beta libraries, CDR3 regions were amplified by Arm-PCR using iRepertoire HTBI primers. The public reads were quality trimmed at Q25 with fastp and then assembled into clones with MiXCR by TCRdb, keeping productive beta chains. Records with the same CDR3 protein are collapsed into one entry carrying the most frequent genes and DNA. Across this sample there are approximately 350,000 distinct CDR3 sequences, with approximately 15% seen only once. Roughly 27% of the sample is held by the ten biggest clonotypes. The meaning of the sample's time point label: newly diagnosed GD, antithyroid drugs for less than 3 months. For both TCR sequencing and RNA sequencing, RNA was extracted from PBMCs using TRIzol.

This same sample was also taken into another study, of T cells in Graves' hyperthyroidism and ophthalmopathy.

Sequencing was performed on peripheral blood mononuclear cells (PBMCs), taken at new diagnosis, from a patient treated with antithyroid drugs. These receptors originate from a man between 35 and 55 years old with Graves disease. Donor details come from another sample of the same person, matched by shared clones.

This clonotype was recorded many times. The V call is TRBV28, the J call TRBJ1-2, with D perhaps TRBD1 (5 bases). Per the germline V gene, CDR1 is MDHEN and CDR2 is SYDVKM. This CDR3 region has 13 residues. Trimming took off 6 bases at V and 6 bases at J, with 14 bases between the two ends. As DNA, the CDR3 is TGTGCCAGCAGCCAACGGTGGGGGAATGGCTACACCTTC. Its translation is CASSQRWGNGYTF.

The chain links TRBV2 to TRBJ1-6, with D tentatively TRBD1 (6 bases). V lost 8 bases and J lost 8, with 16 bases in between. Looked up from germline, CDR1 is SNHLY and CDR2 is FYNNEI. This CDR3 comprises 14 residues. As DNA, the CDR3 is TGTGCCAGCGGGGGGGCAGGGTCTTATTCACCCCTCCACTTT. It translates to CASGGAGSYSPLHF.

This clonotype was observed at least ten times. The rearrangement links TRBV29-1 to TRBJ2-5, with TRBD1 matching over 8 bases. Germline CDR1 is SQVTM and CDR2 is ANQGSEA. Trimming at V came to 3 bases and at J to 5 bases, leaving 8 bases not matched to a gene. The CDR3 consists of 14 residues. The CDR3 nucleotides read TGCAGCGTTGATCGATATGGACAGGGTGAGACCCAGTACTTC. Its protein product is CSVDRYGQGETQYF.